Listed below are T cell receptor beta chains from one sample, sequenced in a study of graft-versus-host responses after intestinal transplantation. Sequenced by immunoSEQ multiplex PCR; TCRdb stores in-frame clones only, minus some. In the table there are 86,000 or so clones, about nine tenths of which are singletons. Which antigens these TCRs recognize remains unknown. Source: unstimulated CD8+ T cells sorted from spleen or lymph node cells, taken before intestinal transplant. Every receptor here comes from a human donor who received an intestinal transplant. CDR3s include the opening cysteine and the closing phenylalanine or tryptophan. D genes are given only for firm matches. Size tells how often a clone was seen (once, few, many) or the class of an expanded clone, and some rows leave it out.

j_gene | d_gene | abundance | len | v_gene | CDR3aa | CDR3nt
TRBJ2-1 | . | once | 13 | TRBV4-1 | CASSPTDYNEQFF | TGCGCCAGCAGCCCCACGGACTACAATGAGCAGTTCTTC
TRBJ2-3 | . | . | 12 | TRBV5-4 | CASSSAPDTQYF | TGTGCCAGCAGCTCGGCCCCAGATACGCAGTATTTT
TRBJ2-5 | . | . | 15 | TRBV9 | CASSVSQGGRETQYF | TGTGCCAGCAGCGTATCCCAGGGCGGACGAGAGACCCAGTACTTC
TRBJ1-1 | . | . | 14 | TRBV4-1 | CASSQVGGNTEAFF | TGCGCCAGCAGCCAAGTTGGGGGTAACACTGAAGCTTTCTTT
TRBJ1-1 | TRBD1 | . | 14 | TRBV2 | CASTGTGPNTEAFF | TGTGCCAGCACCGGGACAGGACCGAACACTGAAGCTTTCTTT
TRBJ1-5 | . | . | 14 | TRBV7-9 | CASSLETPGQPQHF | TGTGCCAGCAGCTTGGAAACACCCGGGCAGCCCCAGCATTTT
TRBJ2-4 | . | once | 17 | TRBV27 | CASSLSAERLAKNIQYF | TGTGCCAGCAGTTTGAGTGCGGAGAGACTAGCCAAAAACATTCAGTACTTC
TRBJ2-2 | . | . | 11 | TRBV11-2 | CASSLRGELFF | TGTGCCAGCAGCTTAAGGGGGGAGCTGTTTTTT
TRBJ2-1 | TRBD2 | . | 13 | TRBV19 | CASSMVMGLEQFF | TGTGCCAGTAGTATGGTAATGGGACTAGAGCAGTTCTTC
TRBJ1-1 | . | . | 14 | TRBV6-1 | CASSMGSSDTEAFF | TGTGCCAGCAGTATGGGGAGCTCGGACACTGAAGCTTTCTTT
TRBJ2-7 | . | . | 13 | TRBV4-1 | CASSQDYGWEQYF | TGCGCCAGCAGCCAAGATTATGGGTGGGAGCAGTACTTC
TRBJ1-1 | . | . | 14 | TRBV7-6 | CASSLDEGFTEAFF | TGTGCCAGCAGCTTAGACGAGGGTTTTACTGAAGCTTTCTTT
TRBJ2-1 | . | . | 13 | TRBV27 | CASSRDSYNEQFF | TGTGCCAGCAGCCGGGACTCCTACAATGAGCAGTTCTTC
TRBJ1-2 | TRBD1 | . | 15 | TRBV6-5 | CASSSPRTGTYGYTF | TGTGCCAGCAGTTCCCCGCGGACAGGGACCTATGGCTACACCTTC
TRBJ1-1 | . | once | 15 | TRBV9 | CASNSPGVAGTEAFF | TGTGCCAGCAACTCGCCAGGGGTGGCGGGGACTGAAGCTTTCTTT
TRBJ1-1 | TRBD1 | . | 15 | TRBV5-5 | CASSRLEEGATEAFF | TGTGCCAGCAGCCGACTTGAGGAGGGGGCCACTGAAGCTTTCTTT
TRBJ2-7 | . | . | 13 | TRBV29-1 | CSAARTNSYEQYF | TGCAGCGCTGCCCGGACTAACTCCTACGAGCAGTACTTC
TRBJ1-2 | TRBD1 | . | 14 | TRBV19 | CASSPATGEYGYTF | TGTGCCAGTAGCCCCGCGACAGGGGAGTATGGCTACACCTTC
TRBJ2-7 | . | . | 15 | TRBV28 | CASSPPGGTSYEQYF | TGTGCCAGCAGCCCTCCCGGGGGCACCTCCTACGAGCAGTACTTC
TRBJ2-3 | . | . | 14 | TRBV6-5 | CASSFSGPTDTQYF | TGTGCCAGCAGTTTTAGCGGCCCCACAGATACGCAGTATTTT
TRBJ1-2 | TRBD1 | . | 16 | TRBV7-9 | CASSLRLTGEGGGYTF | TGTGCCAGCAGCTTACGCCTAACAGGGGAGGGCGGCGGCTACACCTTC
TRBJ2-5 | . | . | 17 | TRBV10-2 | CASRESSYLREEETQYF | TGCGCCAGCAGAGAATCCAGCTACCTTCGGGAAGAAGAGACCCAGTACTTC
TRBJ2-7 | TRBD2 | . | 16 | TRBV5-4 | CASSPLGAGDSYEQYF | TGTGCCAGCAGCCCCTTAGGAGCGGGGGATTCCTACGAGCAGTACTTC
TRBJ2-2 | TRBD1 | . | 13 | TRBV6-5 | CASSTTGSGELFF | TGTGCCAGCAGCACGACAGGGTCCGGGGAGCTGTTTTTT
TRBJ2-2 | TRBD2 | . | 19 | TRBV11-2 | CASSSKVTSGRANTGELFF | TGTGCCAGCAGCTCCAAAGTCACCAGCGGGAGAGCGAACACCGGGGAGCTGTTTTTT
TRBJ2-7 | TRBD2 | . | 15 | TRBV6-1 | CASSGFRTRAREQYF | TGTGCCAGCAGTGGGTTTAGGACTAGAGCGCGGGAGCAGTACTTC
TRBJ2-5 | . | . | 13 | TRBV5-6 | CASSAGVPETQYF | TGTGCCAGCAGCGCAGGGGTTCCAGAGACCCAGTACTTC
TRBJ2-6 | TRBD1 | . | 18 | TRBV13 | CASSLTGQGAWGANVLTF | TGTGCCAGCAGCTTAACGGGACAGGGGGCATGGGGGGCCAACGTCCTGACTTTC
TRBJ2-7 | TRBD2 | . | 15 | TRBV11-1 | CASSLTSGVSYEQYF | TGTGCCAGCAGCTTAACTAGCGGAGTTTCCTACGAGCAGTACTTC
TRBJ2-1 | TRBD1 | . | 19 | TRBV5-4 | CASSSIPRGTGEVRHEQFF | TGTGCCAGCAGCTCGATACCGAGGGGGACAGGGGAAGTCCGGCATGAGCAGTTCTTC
TRBJ2-3 | . | . | 16 | TRBV9 | CASSVVGGDGGDTQYF | TGTGCCAGCAGCGTAGTGGGCGGAGACGGTGGAGATACGCAGTATTTT
TRBJ1-2 | . | . | 15 | TRBV5-1 | CASSWTAGGNDGYTF | TGCGCCAGCAGCTGGACTGCTGGAGGGAATGATGGCTACACCTTC
TRBJ1-6 | . | . | 16 | TRBV13 | CASSLAVVHGNSPLHF | TGTGCCAGCAGCTTGGCCGTCGTTCACGGTAATTCACCCCTCCACTTT
TRBJ1-3 | . | . | 15 | TRBV7-6 | CASSLASGSGNTIYF | TGTGCCAGCAGCTTAGCTTCAGGGTCTGGAAACACCATATATTTT
TRBJ1-2 | . | . | 13 | TRBV9 | CASSVAGGRGYTF | TGTGCCAGCAGCGTAGCTGGGGGGAGAGGCTACACCTTC
TRBJ2-5 | . | . | 14 | TRBV6-1 | CASSDRGRQETQYF | TGTGCCAGCAGTGATAGGGGGAGACAAGAGACCCAGTACTTC
TRBJ2-7 | . | . | 15 | TRBV19 | CASSRGTPWDYEQYF | TGTGCCAGTAGTAGGGGGACCCCCTGGGACTACGAGCAGTACTTC
TRBJ1-1 | . | once | 15 | TRBV7-9 | CASSLSGLMNTEAFF | TGTGCCAGCAGCTTATCTGGGCTGATGAACACTGAAGCTTTCTTT
TRBJ2-7 | TRBD2 | . | 13 | TRBV5-4 | CATKTSGTYEQYF | TGTGCCACCAAGACTAGCGGGACCTACGAGCAGTACTTC